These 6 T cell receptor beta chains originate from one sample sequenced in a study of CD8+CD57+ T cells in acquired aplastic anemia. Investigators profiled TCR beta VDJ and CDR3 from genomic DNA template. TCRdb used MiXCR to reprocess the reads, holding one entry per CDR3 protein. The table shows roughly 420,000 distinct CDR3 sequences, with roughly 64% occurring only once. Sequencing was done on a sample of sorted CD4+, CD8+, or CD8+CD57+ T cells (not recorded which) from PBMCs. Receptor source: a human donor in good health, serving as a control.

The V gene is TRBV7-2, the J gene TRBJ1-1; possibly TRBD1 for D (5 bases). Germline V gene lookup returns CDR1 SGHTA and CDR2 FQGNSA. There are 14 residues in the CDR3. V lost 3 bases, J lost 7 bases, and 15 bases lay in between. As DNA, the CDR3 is TGTGCCAGCAGCTTGAGGGGCGGTAGAGTTGAAGCTTTCTTT. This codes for CASSLRGGRVEAFF.

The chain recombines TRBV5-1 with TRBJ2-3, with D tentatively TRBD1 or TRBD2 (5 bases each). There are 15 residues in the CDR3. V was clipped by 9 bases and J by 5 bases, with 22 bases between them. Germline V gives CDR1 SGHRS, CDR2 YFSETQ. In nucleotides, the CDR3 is TGCGCCACAGGGTCAGGGAAGGAGGATGAAGATACGCAGTATTTT. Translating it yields CATGSGKEDEDTQYF.

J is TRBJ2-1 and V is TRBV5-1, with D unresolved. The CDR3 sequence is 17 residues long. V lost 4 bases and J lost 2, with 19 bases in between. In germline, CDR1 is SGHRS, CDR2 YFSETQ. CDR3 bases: TGCGCCAGCAGCCACGAAGCGAGCGATCATCCCTACAATGAGCAGTTCTTC. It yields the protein CASSHEASDHPYNEQFF.

The CDR3 coding sequence is TGTGCCAGCAGTTCACCCGATCTGAACACCGGGGAGCTGTTTTTT. Amino acids: CASSSPDLNTGELFF. This chain links TRBV12-3 or TRBV12-4 with TRBJ2-2; unclear D gene. This CDR3 has 15 amino acids. Trimming stripped 4 bases from V and 1 base from J, with 10 bases between.

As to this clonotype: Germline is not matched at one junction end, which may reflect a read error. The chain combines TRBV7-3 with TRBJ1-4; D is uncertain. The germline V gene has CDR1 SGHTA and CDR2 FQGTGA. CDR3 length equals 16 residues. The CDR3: CASSFVGTRKNEKLFF. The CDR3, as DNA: TGTGCCAGCAGCTTTGTCGGAACCCGGAAGAATGAAAAGCTGTTTTTT.

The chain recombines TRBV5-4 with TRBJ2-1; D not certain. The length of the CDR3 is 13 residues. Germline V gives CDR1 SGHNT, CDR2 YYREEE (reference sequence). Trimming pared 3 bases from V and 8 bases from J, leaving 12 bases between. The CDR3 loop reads CASSWYRMDEQFF. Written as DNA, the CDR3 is TGTGCCAGCAGCTGGTACCGAATGGATGAGCAGTTCTTC.